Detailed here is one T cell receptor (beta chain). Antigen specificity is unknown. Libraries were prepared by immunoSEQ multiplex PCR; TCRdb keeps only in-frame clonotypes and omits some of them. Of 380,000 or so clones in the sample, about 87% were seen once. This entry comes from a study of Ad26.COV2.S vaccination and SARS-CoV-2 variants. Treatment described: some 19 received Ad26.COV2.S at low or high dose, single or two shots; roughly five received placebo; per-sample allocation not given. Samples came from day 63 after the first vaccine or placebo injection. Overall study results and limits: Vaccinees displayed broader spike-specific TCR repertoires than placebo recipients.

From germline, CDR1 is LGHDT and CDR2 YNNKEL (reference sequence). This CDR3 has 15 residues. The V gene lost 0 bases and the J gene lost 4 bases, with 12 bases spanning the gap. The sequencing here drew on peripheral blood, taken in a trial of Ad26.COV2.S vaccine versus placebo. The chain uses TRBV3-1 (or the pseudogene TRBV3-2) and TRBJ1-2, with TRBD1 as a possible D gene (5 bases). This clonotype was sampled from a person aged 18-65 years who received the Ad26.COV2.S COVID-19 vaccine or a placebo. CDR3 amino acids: CASSQDLGVVYGYTF. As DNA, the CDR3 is TGTGCCAGCAGCCAAGACTTGGGGGTTGTCTATGGCTACACCTTC.